The rows below give T cell receptor beta chains drawn from one sample of a study of T cells in narcolepsy. The method was immunoSEQ multiplex PCR; TCRdb's version includes in-frame clones alone and lacks a portion of them. In the table there are tens of thousands of clones, approximately 84% of which are singletons. Sequenced sample: CD45RA- memory CD4+ T cells from PBMCs. These receptors were obtained from a human donor with narcolepsy. Each CDR3 is given with its conserved first and last residue. D genes are given only for firm matches. Part of the rows lack a size; the others show once, few, many or a class for expanded clones.

size: few; V: TRBV19; D: .; J: TRBJ1-2; DNA: TGTGCCAGTAGTGAGTCCAGGGTAACGCACTATGGCTACACCTTC; CDR3: CASSESRVTHYGYTF
size: .; V: TRBV9; D: .; J: TRBJ2-1; DNA: TGTGCCAGCAGCGTAGGACTGGGGGCTATCTACAATGAGCAGTTCTTC; CDR3: CASSVGLGAIYNEQFF
size: .; V: TRBV28; D: .; J: TRBJ2-1; DNA: TGTGCGACCTGGGGTAGCTCCTACAATGAGCAGTTCTTC; CDR3: CATWGSSYNEQFF
size: .; V: TRBV5-4; D: .; J: TRBJ1-1; DNA: TGTGCCAGCGGCTTCCCTACAGTGAACACTGAAGCTTTCTTT; CDR3: CASGFPTVNTEAFF
size: .; V: TRBV10-1; D: TRBD1; J: TRBJ2-2; DNA: TGCGCCAGCAGTGACTACGGGACAGGGACCACCGGGGAGCTGTTTTTT; CDR3: CASSDYGTGTTGELFF
size: .; V: TRBV30; D: TRBD1; J: TRBJ1-1; DNA: TGTGCCCACACCGGTCCAGGACAGGGCTACACTGAAGCTTTCTTT; CDR3: CAHTGPGQGYTEAFF
size: .; V: TRBV2; D: .; J: TRBJ2-2; DNA: TGTGCCAGCAGTGAAGGTGGTAACACCGGGGAGCTGTTTTTT; CDR3: CASSEGGNTGELFF
size: .; V: TRBV6-5; D: .; J: TRBJ1-5; DNA: TGTGCCAGCAGTCCGAAGTGGAATCAGCCCCAGCATTTT; CDR3: CASSPKWNQPQHF
size: .; V: TRBV7-2; D: .; J: TRBJ2-1; DNA: TGTGCCAGCAGCTTACCTCTAGCCAATGAGCAGTTCTTC; CDR3: CASSLPLANEQFF
size: .; V: TRBV7-2; D: .; J: TRBJ1-3; DNA: TGTGCCAGCAGCTCCTTGAGCCGCTCTGGAAACACCATATATTTT; CDR3: CASSSLSRSGNTIYF
size: .; V: TRBV29-1; D: .; J: TRBJ2-2; DNA: TGCAGCGTAGACGCAGGTTACACCGGGGAGCTGTTTTTT; CDR3: CSVDAGYTGELFF
size: .; V: TRBV2; D: TRBD1; J: TRBJ2-3; DNA: TGTGCCAGCAAGGGGACAGTTACTAGCACAGATACGCAGTATTTT; CDR3: CASKGTVTSTDTQYF
size: .; V: TRBV19; D: .; J: TRBJ1-5; DNA: TGTGCCAGTAGGGATATCACTGGCAATCAGCCCCAGCATTTT; CDR3: CASRDITGNQPQHF
size: .; V: TRBV29-1; D: TRBD2; J: TRBJ2-3; DNA: TGCAGCGTTTTCACTGACGGGGGGGATACGCAGTATTTT; CDR3: CSVFTDGGDTQYF
size: .; V: TRBV7-3; D: TRBD2; J: TRBJ2-1; DNA: TGTGTCAGCAGCTACCTACCAGCGGGGCAACTCTACAATGAGCAGTTCTTC; CDR3: CVSSYLPAGQLYNEQFF
size: .; V: TRBV19; D: .; J: TRBJ2-2; DNA: TGTGCCAGTAGTTCCCGGGACCCCTTCCGCGGGGAGCTGTTTTTT; CDR3: CASSSRDPFRGELFF
size: .; V: TRBV9; D: .; J: TRBJ2-5; DNA: TGTGCCAGCAGCGTAGGTGAGGTAGGCCAAGAGACCCAGTACTTC; CDR3: CASSVGEVGQETQYF
size: .; V: TRBV2; D: TRBD1; J: TRBJ2-5; DNA: TGTGCCAGCCCCGCTGACAGGGGGCAACGGGAGACCCAGTACTTC; CDR3: CASPADRGQRETQYF
size: .; V: TRBV4-3; D: TRBD1; J: TRBJ2-2; DNA: TGCGCCAGCAGCCCAAGGCAGTTTGGACAGGGGGCCACCGGGGAGCTGTTTTTT; CDR3: CASSPRQFGQGATGELFF
size: once; V: TRBV7-9; D: .; J: TRBJ1-1; DNA: TGTGCCAGCAGCTTAGGGGGTGGAGTCGGTTACACTGAAGCTTTCTTT; CDR3: CASSLGGGVGYTEAFF
size: .; V: TRBV7-9; D: TRBD1; J: TRBJ2-5; DNA: TGTGCCAGCAGCTACAGGGGCGGAGAGACCCAGTACTTC; CDR3: CASSYRGGETQYF
size: .; V: TRBV2; D: .; J: TRBJ1-4; DNA: TGTGCCAGCACCCTATTACAGGGTTCGAATGAAAAACTGTTTTTT; CDR3: CASTLLQGSNEKLFF
size: .; V: TRBV5-1; D: .; J: TRBJ2-1; DNA: TGCGCCAGCAGCTCGGGAGGGACAGGAACCTACAATGAGCAGTTCTTC; CDR3: CASSSGGTGTYNEQFF
size: .; V: TRBV18; D: .; J: TRBJ1-1; DNA: TGTGCCAGCTCACCAGTTGGTAACACTGAAGCTTTCTTT; CDR3: CASSPVGNTEAFF
size: .; V: TRBV5-1; D: .; J: TRBJ2-1; DNA: TGCGCCAGCAGCTATTCGGGGACCACCTACAATGAGCAGTTCTTC; CDR3: CASSYSGTTYNEQFF
size: .; V: TRBV7-2; D: .; J: TRBJ1-6; DNA: TGTGCCAGCAGCTTAGGGGGCTTCTCACCCCTCCACTTT; CDR3: CASSLGGFSPLHF
size: .; V: TRBV11-1; D: .; J: TRBJ1-4; DNA: TGTGCCAGCAGCCACCCCCCGACAGAAAAACTGTTTTTT; CDR3: CASSHPPTEKLFF
size: .; V: TRBV28; D: .; J: TRBJ2-7; DNA: TGTGCCAGCAGTTTGCGCGAGCAGTACTTC; CDR3: CASSLREQYF
size: .; V: TRBV29-1; D: TRBD1; J: TRBJ2-2; DNA: TGCAGCGCAGAACAGGGGACCGGGGAGCTGTTTTTT; CDR3: CSAEQGTGELFF
size: .; V: TRBV27; D: TRBD1; J: TRBJ2-7; DNA: TGTGCCAGCAGTTCCGACAGGGCGAGAGAGCAGTACTTC; CDR3: CASSSDRAREQYF
size: .; V: TRBV4-2; D: TRBD1; J: TRBJ1-1; DNA: TGTGCCAGCAGCCAAGAGATGGGACAGTCGAACACTGAAGCTTTCTTT; CDR3: CASSQEMGQSNTEAFF
size: .; V: TRBV2; D: TRBD2; J: TRBJ2-5; DNA: TGTGCCAGCAGTGAAGGCGGGGGAGGCGAGACCCAGTACTTC; CDR3: CASSEGGGGETQYF
size: .; V: TRBV5-1; D: .; J: TRBJ1-1; DNA: TGCGCCAGCAGAAGTAGACAGATGAACACTGAAGCTTTCTTT; CDR3: CASRSRQMNTEAFF
size: .; V: TRBV6-6; D: .; J: TRBJ1-1; DNA: TGTGCCAGCCATCGGGTCGGAGGGATGAACACTGAAGCTTTCTTT; CDR3: CASHRVGGMNTEAFF
size: .; V: TRBV6-1; D: .; J: TRBJ1-3; DNA: TGTGCCAGCAGTGAAGCACCGGAGTCTGGAAACACCATATATTTT; CDR3: CASSEAPESGNTIYF
size: .; V: TRBV30; D: TRBD1; J: TRBJ2-5; DNA: TGTGCCTGGATTCTACCGACCTTCAGGGGGGAGACCCAGTACTTC; CDR3: CAWILPTFRGETQYF
size: once; V: TRBV2; D: TRBD1; J: TRBJ2-6; DNA: TGTGCCAGCAGTGCGGCAGGGGGCGCTGGATCTGGGGCCAACGTCCTGACTTTC; CDR3: CASSAAGGAGSGANVLTF
size: .; V: TRBV28; D: .; J: TRBJ2-5; DNA: TGTGCCATCAGTGGTACGGACCGGGAGACCCAGTACTTC; CDR3: CAISGTDRETQYF
size: .; V: TRBV7-2; D: .; J: TRBJ1-6; DNA: TGTGCCAGCAGCTTACCGGCGGTTAATTCACCCCTCCACTTT; CDR3: CASSLPAVNSPLHF
size: .; V: TRBV5-1; D: TRBD1; J: TRBJ1-6; DNA: TGCGCCAGCAGCTTGGCCACGGCAGGGGGCGGGGGTAATTCACCCCTCCACTTT; CDR3: CASSLATAGGGGNSPLHF
size: .; V: TRBV5-1; D: TRBD1; J: TRBJ2-5; DNA: TGCGCCAGCAGCGGGACAGGGGGTTCGGTGCGGGAGACCCAGTACTTC; CDR3: CASSGTGGSVRETQYF
size: .; V: TRBV2; D: TRBD2; J: TRBJ2-3; DNA: TGTGCCAGCAGTGAGGGGGGGGTGGGCCTTGATACGCAGTATTTT; CDR3: CASSEGGVGLDTQYF
size: .; V: TRBV7-6; D: .; J: TRBJ2-2; DNA: TGTGCCAGCAGCTTAGTGGGGGACACCGGGGAGCTGTTTTTT; CDR3: CASSLVGDTGELFF
size: once; V: TRBV7-3; D: .; J: TRBJ2-2; DNA: TGTGCCAGCAGCTCCCAGGTGAACACCGGGGAGCTGTTTTTT; CDR3: CASSSQVNTGELFF
size: .; V: TRBV15; D: .; J: TRBJ1-3; DNA: TGTGCCACCAGCACCTCGAGGGTTCTAGCTTCGACTCGCTCTGGAAACACCATATATTTT; CDR3: CATSTSRVLASTRSGNTIYF
size: .; V: TRBV19; D: .; J: TRBJ2-2; DNA: TGTGCCATCGAGGTCAGGGCGAACACCGGGGAGCTGTTTTTT; CDR3: CAIEVRANTGELFF
size: .; V: TRBV30; D: .; J: TRBJ1-2; DNA: TGTGCCTGGAGTTCGGGGGTCGGCTACACCTTC; CDR3: CAWSSGVGYTF
size: .; V: TRBV2; D: .; J: TRBJ2-3; DNA: TGTGCCAGCAGTGCGACGGGCCCTAGCACAGATACGCAGTATTTT; CDR3: CASSATGPSTDTQYF
size: .; V: TRBV9; D: .; J: TRBJ1-3; DNA: TGTGCCAGCAGCCCCCTTAAAGGGACGTTTGGAAACACCATATATTTT; CDR3: CASSPLKGTFGNTIYF
size: .; V: TRBV7-3; D: TRBD1; J: TRBJ1-1; DNA: TGTGCCAGCAGCTTAACTCGGACAGGGCTCACTGAAGCTTTCTTT; CDR3: CASSLTRTGLTEAFF
size: .; V: TRBV9; D: .; J: TRBJ1-3; DNA: TGTGCCAGCAGCGTAGAACCAGGGACCGGAAACACCATATATTTT; CDR3: CASSVEPGTGNTIYF
size: few; V: TRBV29-1; D: TRBD1; J: TRBJ1-1; DNA: TGCAGCGTTGGGACAGGGAACACTGAAGCTTTCTTT; CDR3: CSVGTGNTEAFF
size: .; V: TRBV5-1; D: .; J: TRBJ2-5; DNA: TGCGCCAGCAGCTTGACGGGGGTCCTCCTACAAGAGACCCAGTACTTC; CDR3: CASSLTGVLLQETQYF
size: .; V: TRBV27; D: TRBD1; J: TRBJ2-5; DNA: TGTGCCAGCAGTGTCCTTCAGGGGGCTGGAGAGACCCAGTACTTC; CDR3: CASSVLQGAGETQYF
size: .; V: TRBV9; D: TRBD2; J: TRBJ2-7; DNA: TGTGCCAGCAGCGTAGGACCGGGACTAGCGGGGGGCTCCTACGAGCAGTACTTC; CDR3: CASSVGPGLAGGSYEQYF
size: .; V: TRBV11-2; D: .; J: TRBJ2-2; DNA: TGTGCCAGCAGCAGACAGAGGAACACCGGGGAGCTGTTTTTT; CDR3: CASSRQRNTGELFF
size: .; V: TRBV11-1; D: TRBD1; J: TRBJ1-2; DNA: TGTGCCAGCAGCTTCGAGACAGGGAGTCACTATGGCTACACCTTC; CDR3: CASSFETGSHYGYTF
size: .; V: TRBV27; D: TRBD1; J: TRBJ2-1; DNA: TGTGCCAGCAGTTTCTTAGGACAGGCCATGAGCTCCTACAATGAGCAGTTCTTC; CDR3: CASSFLGQAMSSYNEQFF
size: .; V: TRBV30; D: .; J: TRBJ1-1; DNA: TGTGCCTGGAGTGTAGGGCAGTTTAACACTGAAGCTTTCTTT; CDR3: CAWSVGQFNTEAFF